This T cell receptor (beta chain) was sequenced in a study of blood T cell repertoires in COVID-19. Study in general: Samples of COVID-19 (acute and convalescent) were obtained from the United States, Italy and Spain. The analysed material was cDNA or gDNA that came from T cells, B-cell-depleted T cells, or PBMCs.

Germline V gene sequence: CDR1 MNHNY, CDR2 SVGAGI (reference sequence). The CDR3 spans 15 residues. V was clipped by 6 bases and J by 4 bases; unmatched bases: 9. Original data processing: Amplifying reference gene primers gave estimates of nucleated cell counts. Method: immunoSEQ multiplex PCR; TCRdb's copy keeps in-frame clones and lacks some. V and J calls and clone size are those listed in that table; D and trimming were worked out from the DNA. Of some 150,000 clones listed, about 90% are singletons. This clonotype was obtained from a man in his fifties or sixties with acute or convalescent COVID-19. This rearrangement joins TRBV6-6 to TRBJ1-5; 7 bases are a match to TRBD1. The material sequenced was peripheral blood. The CDR3 is CASSLKGQTNQPQHF. The CDR3 DNA is TGTGCCAGCAGCCTTAAGGGACAGACAAATCAGCCCCAGCATTTT.